Listed below are T cell receptor beta chains from one sample, sequenced in a study of a mutant IDH1 vaccine in newly diagnosed glioma. Their antigens remain unidentified. Data came from immunoSEQ multiplex PCR; TCRdb stores just in-frame clones and leaves some out. Seen here are roughly 76,000 clones, roughly 85% observed once, and the top ten hold 2% to 2.5%. The source material was PBMCs, sampled from a glioma patient whose treatment included an IDH1 peptide vaccine. Receptors were obtained from a man aged 25 to 45 with glioma. Some clones in this sample may be carry-over from other donors' samples. The CDR3 runs from the conserved cysteine through the conserved F or W. The order of the fields is V gene, CDR3 length, CDR3 protein.

TRBV11-2,14,CASSLGGRGNTIYF
TRBV21-1,18,CASSKEETGARSGNTIYF
TRBV5-1,13,CASSWELEETQYF
TRBV10-2,14,CASSDVGRGETQYF
TRBV5-8,14,CASSYRVGQTEAFF
TRBV2,13,CASRGGPPQPQHF
TRBV30,13,CAWSPSPWHEQFF
TRBV10-3,16,CAISESAGEFAYEQYF
TRBV15,15,CATSRGSQSQETQYF
TRBV7-9,15,CASTSAGGYNSPLHF
TRBV19,14,CASKPGANTDTQYF
TRBV28,17,CASLSASGTGGAYEQYF
TRBV7-8,17,CASSRWTSGSGLYEQYF
TRBV2,13,CASSEARAGELFF
TRBV4-2,14,CASSSDRAGNTIYF
TRBV28,14,CASSSPGQGISYTF